A single sample is the source of the 7 T cell receptor beta chains below, sequenced in a study of early T cells in non-severe SARS-CoV-2 infection. TCRdb re-called the 5' RACE reads through MiXCR, storing one row per CDR3 protein. The sample gives 45,000 to 60,000 distinct CDR3 sequences, around 9% of which show up once; 20% is in the top ten. Material for sequencing was whole blood. All receptors come from an adult who was a healthcare worker with PCR-confirmed SARS-CoV-2 infection or an uninfected control (not recorded which).

The table lists this clonotype with many counts. The CDR3: CASSSAGGSNTEAFF. DNA for the CDR3: TGTGCCAGCAGCTCAGCCGGCGGCAGCAACACTGAAGCTTTCTTT. The gene calls are TRBV7-9 and TRBJ1-1, with D uncertain. CDR3 length: 15 amino acids. CDR1 SEHNR and CDR2 FQNEAQ come from the germline V gene (reference sequence). The ends were cut back, 4 bases at V and 2 bases at J, with 14 bases in the middle.

V gene TRBV7-3 combines with J gene TRBJ2-5; maybe TRBD1 (6 bases). Germline V lookup: CDR1 SGHTA, CDR2 FQGTGA. V lost 4 bases to trimming and J lost 4 bases, with 10 bases between them. The CDR3 is 13 residues long. CDR3 DNA sequence: TGTGCCAGCAGCTCCAGGGGCGGAGAGACCCAGTACTTC. It encodes CASSSRGGETQYF.

This clonotype was counted at least ten times. The chain employs TRBV6-1 and TRBJ1-2; 11 bases are a match to TRBD1. CDR3 length: 15 amino acids. In germline, CDR1 is MNHNS, CDR2 SASEGT. Germline trimming cut 4 bases from V and 5 bases from J; bases unmatched to any gene: 6. The CDR3 protein is CASSGSRDRGYGYTF. The DNA for the CDR3 is TGTGCCAGCAGTGGCAGCCGGGACAGGGGGTATGGCTACACCTTC.

This clonotype was counted only a few times. This rearrangement joins TRBV6-6 to TRBJ2-1, with 13 bases lining up with TRBD2. V lost 2 bases, J lost 2 bases, and 0 bases stayed unmatched. Germline loops: CDR1 MNHNY, CDR2 SVGAGI (reference sequence). This CDR3 has 16 residues. In nucleotides, the CDR3 is TGTGCCAGCAGTTACGGGACTAGCGGGACCTACAATGAGCAGTTCTTC. It specifies CASSYGTSGTYNEQFF.

This clonotype was observed a few times. The genes are TRBV20-1 and TRBJ1-1; possible D gene TRBD1, 5 bases. Germline CDR1 is DFQATT and CDR2 is SNEGSKA (reference sequence). The V end was cut by 3 bases, the J end by 2 bases, with 19 bases between. The CDR3 runs to 16 residues. The CDR3: CSASDPSRESNTEAFF. Written as DNA, the CDR3 is TGCAGTGCTAGTGACCCCTCCAGGGAGAGTAACACTGAAGCTTTCTTT.

V usage is TRBV30 and J usage is TRBJ2-1, with D tentatively TRBD2 (6 bases). The CDR3 length is 12 residues. The V end lost 5 bases, the J end lost 7 bases, and 12 bases lay between the germline ends. Germline loops: CDR1 GTSNPN, CDR2 SVGIG (reference sequence). The CDR3 is CAWSWAGNEQFF. CDR3 DNA sequence: TGTGCCTGGTCCTGGGCGGGGAATGAGCAGTTCTTC.

This clonotype was detected ten times or more. The chain couples TRBV11-2 to TRBJ2-7; D gene ambiguous. Between the trimmed V and J ends, which lost 0 bases and 5 bases, there was a span of 20 bases. CDR3 length: 17 residues. Germline values: CDR1 SGHAT, CDR2 FQNNGV. The DNA for the CDR3 is TGTGCCAGCAGCTTAGATCTACAACGGAACCGCCCCCACGAGCAGTACTTC. It encodes CASSLDLQRNRPHEQYF.